The 9 T cell receptor beta chains reported below all come from one sample, sequenced in a study of cytomegalovirus exposure and HLA in healthy donors. Produced via immunoSEQ multiplex PCR; TCRdb's table is partial and in-frame only. The table records about 250,000 clones, about 90% of them present only once. Sequenced sample: PBMCs. The receptors were sampled from a man between 18 and 35 years old in good health and CMV-seropositive.

The chain employs TRBV27 and TRBJ1-2; D not certain. Per germline, CDR1 MNHEY and CDR2 SMNVEV (reference sequence). Trimming pared 5 bases from V and 3 bases from J, leaving 10 bases between. This CDR3 has 13 amino acids. CDR3 in amino acids: CASSLGRDYGYTF. CDR3 DNA sequence: TGTGCCAGCAGTCTAGGGCGGGACTATGGCTACACCTTC.

V is TRBV4-2 and J is TRBJ2-3; 10 bases are a match to TRBD2. This CDR3 comprises 16 residues. Germline V gene sequence: CDR1 LGHNA, CDR2 YNFKEQ. V was pared by 2 bases and J by 4 bases, with 6 bases of the junction left unmatched. The CDR3 reads CASSQRSGRLADTQYF. The CDR3 bases are TGTGCCAGCAGCCAACGTAGCGGGAGGCTGGCAGATACGCAGTATTTT.

J is TRBJ2-5 and V is TRBV30; 7 bases align to TRBD1. V was clipped by 4 bases and J by 2 bases; unmatched bases: 4. This CDR3 spans 13 amino acids. Germline V lookup: CDR1 GTSNPN, CDR2 SVGIG (reference sequence). CDR3 nucleotide sequence: TGTGCCTGGAATCGCAGGGGGCAAGAGACCCAGTACTTC. It specifies CAWNRRGQETQYF.

The rearrangement uses TRBV28 and TRBJ1-5; 8 bases match TRBD1. CDR3 size: 14 residues. V gave up 5 bases and J gave up 4 bases; unmatched junction bases: 4. Germline lookup yields CDR1 MDHEN and CDR2 SYDVKM. The CDR3 region is CASSRQGFNQPQHF. CDR3 nucleotides: TGTGCCAGCAGTCGACAGGGGTTTAATCAGCCCCAGCATTTT. The entire variable domain, with the rest obtained from reference TRBV28 and TRBJ1-5, is as follows: DVKVTQSSRYLVKRTGEKVFLECVQDMDHENMFWYRQDPGLGLRLIYFSYDVKMKEKGDIPEGYSVSREKKERFSLILESASTNQTSMYLCASSRQGFNQPQHFGDGTRLSIL.

The rearrangement joins TRBV5-1 to TRBJ2-1; D not resolved. V dropped 0 bases and J dropped 1 base, with 5 bases sitting between them. The CDR3 is 14 amino acids. Looked up from germline, CDR1 is SGHRS and CDR2 is YFSETQ. The CDR3 spells CASSLDLSYNEQFF. Here the CDR3 DNA reads TGCGCCAGCAGCTTGGATCTATCCTACAATGAGCAGTTCTTC.

The genes are TRBV2 and TRBJ2-7; TRBD2 is a possible D gene (6 bases). Trimming shortened V by 7 bases and J by 2 bases, and 12 bases separated the two germline ends. The germline CDR1 and CDR2 sequences are SNHLY and FYNNEI. The CDR3 length is 13 residues. The CDR3 nucleotides are TGTGCCAGCAATTCCGGGAGACCCTACGAGCAGTACTTC. Translated, it gives CASNSGRPYEQYF.

This chain joins TRBV28 and TRBJ1-1; 7 nucleotides line up with TRBD1. V lost 3 bases and J lost 1; bases outside the gene matches: 5. Germline values: CDR1 MDHEN, CDR2 SYDVKM. This CDR3 comprises 15 residues. The CDR3 nucleotides are TGTGCCAGCAGTTTTTGGGACAGACAGAACACTGAAGCTTTCTTT. It is translated as CASSFWDRQNTEAFF.

This clone is a singleton in its sample. The chain is built from TRBV6-4 and TRBJ2-3; no clear D gene. In germline, CDR1 is MRHNA, CDR2 SNTAGT. The V gene lost 6 bases and the J gene lost 1 base, with 8 bases spanning the gap. There are 13 residues in the CDR3. CDR3 coding DNA: TGTGCCAGCAGACTGAGCGGCACAGATACGCAGTATTTT. Protein: CASRLSGTDTQYF.

The V call is TRBV5-1, the J call TRBJ2-7; no clear D gene. Germline V CDR1 and CDR2: SGHRS, YFSETQ. This CDR3 contains 11 residues. Deletions cut 0 bases from V and 4 bases from J, with 2 bases between. Here the CDR3 reads CASSLEYEQYF. In DNA form, the CDR3 reads TGCGCCAGCAGCTTGGAATACGAGCAGTACTTC. Combining the CDR3 with reference TRBV5-1 and TRBJ2-7 gives the whole variable domain KAGVTQTPRYLIKTRGQQVTLSCSPISGHRSVSWYQQTPGQGLQFLFEYFSETQRNKGNFPGRFSGRQFSNSRSEMNVSTLELGDSALYLCASSLEYEQYFGPGTRLTVT.